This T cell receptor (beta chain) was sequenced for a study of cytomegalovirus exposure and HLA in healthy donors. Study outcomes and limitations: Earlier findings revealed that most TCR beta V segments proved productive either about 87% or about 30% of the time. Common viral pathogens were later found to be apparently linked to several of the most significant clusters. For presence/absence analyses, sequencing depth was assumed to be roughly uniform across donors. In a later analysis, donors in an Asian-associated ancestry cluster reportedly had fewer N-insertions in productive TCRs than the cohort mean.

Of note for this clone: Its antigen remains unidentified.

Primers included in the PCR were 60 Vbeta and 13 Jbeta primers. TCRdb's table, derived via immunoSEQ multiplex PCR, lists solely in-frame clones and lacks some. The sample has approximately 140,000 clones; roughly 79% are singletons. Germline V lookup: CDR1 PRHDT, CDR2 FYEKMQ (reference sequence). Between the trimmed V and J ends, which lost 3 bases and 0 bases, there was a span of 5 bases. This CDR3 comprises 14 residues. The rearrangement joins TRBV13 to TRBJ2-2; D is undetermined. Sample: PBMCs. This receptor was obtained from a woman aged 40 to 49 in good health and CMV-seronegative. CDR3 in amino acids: CASSFGSNTGELFF. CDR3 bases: TGTGCCAGCAGCTTCGGTTCGAACACCGGGGAGCTGTTTTTT.